The present entry profiles one T cell receptor (beta chain) with its context. Genomic DNA of each subset was evenly split across several immunoSEQ plates. Ten immunoSEQ deep assay plates were used to sequence the DNA of unsorted PBMCs. TCRdb's copy holds only in-frame clones and misses some; the assay was immunoSEQ multiplex PCR. This table has roughly 510,000 clones, nearly 80% appearing once. This specimen comes from a study of shared clonotypes between healthy human individuals. V lost 6 bases, J lost 7 bases, and 7 bases lay in between. The germline V gene has CDR1 SNHLY and CDR2 FYNNEI. The CDR3 totals 11 residues.

The specimen was PBMCs. The chain uses TRBV2 and TRBJ1-5; D gene unclear. The TCR originated in a woman between 35 and 50 years old in good health. Some clones in this sample may be carry-over from other donors' samples. The CDR3 nucleotides read TGTGCCAGCAGGCTAGGACAGCCCCAGCATTTT. Its protein is CASRLGQPQHF.